Sequencing of this T cell receptor beta chain was carried out in a study of technical replicates of blood from a few donors. V gave up 6 bases and J gave up 4 bases, with 6 bases separating them. The CDR3 covers 10 residues. Germline V gene sequence: CDR1 SQVTM, CDR2 ANQGSEA. Clones were read by immunoSEQ multiplex PCR, and TCRdb kept only the in-frame ones, dropping some. In the table there are 81,000 or so clones, approximately 96% of which are singletons. The sample consisted of T cells isolated from PBMCs. This chain links TRBV29-1 with TRBJ1-2; D remains unclear. This TCR was sampled from a human donor in good health. The DNA of the CDR3 is TGCAGCGTGGTCGGCTATGGCTACACCTTC. It is translated as CSVVGYGYTF.